The next 19 T cell receptor beta chains were all read from a single sample in a study of T cell responses to AZD1222 COVID-19 vaccine. Some clones are missing from TCRdb's copy, which holds only in-frame ones; the method was immunoSEQ multiplex PCR. The sample lists more than 95,000 clones, about 89% occurring once. The sample here was peripheral blood, taken on day 0 of MenACWY control vaccination. The receptors come from an adult in good health.

This rearrangement joins TRBV7-7 to TRBJ2-5; 7 bases are a match to TRBD1. Germline-derived CDR1 and CDR2 are SSHAT and FNYEAQ (reference sequence). J was trimmed by 5 bases and V by 1 base; bases with no gene match: 7. The CDR3 is 15 amino acids. The CDR3 loop reads CASSLGVGGQETQYF. CDR3 coding DNA: TGTGCCAGCAGCTTAGGAGTTGGGGGACAGGAGACCCAGTACTTC.

V usage is TRBV11-3 and J usage is TRBJ1-1; D is perhaps TRBD1 (6 bases). This CDR3 has 13 amino acids. Trimming took 5 bases from V and 6 from J, leaving 13 bases between them. Germline V CDR1 and CDR2: SGHNT, YENEEA. CDR3 in amino acids: CASSSYRDSEAFF. The CDR3 coding sequence is TGTGCCAGCAGCAGTTACAGGGACTCTGAAGCTTTCTTT.

The genes are TRBV11-3 and TRBJ1-3; perhaps TRBD1 as D (5 bases). This CDR3 is built from 15 residues. V dropped 5 bases and J dropped 4 bases, with 15 bases sitting between them. Germline V lookup: CDR1 SGHNT, CDR2 YENEEA. The CDR3 DNA reads TGTGCCAGCAGCCCAGTGGGGACGGGCGGAAACACCATATATTTT. Amino acids: CASSPVGTGGNTIYF.

The rearrangement links TRBV6-2 or TRBV6-3 to TRBJ2-1; 7 bases align to TRBD2. Per germline, CDR1 MNHEY and CDR2 SVGEGT. Trimming took 4 bases from V and 6 from J; bases not matched to a gene: 6. The CDR3 covers 14 residues. The CDR3 sequence is CASSFGRYSNEQFF. For the CDR3, the DNA is TGTGCCAGCAGTTTCGGGAGGTATAGCAATGAGCAGTTCTTC.

This chain joins TRBV2 and TRBJ2-7; D may be TRBD1 (6 bases). From germline, CDR1 is SNHLY and CDR2 FYNNEI. The CDR3 contains 11 residues. The V gene lost 5 bases and the J gene lost 6 bases, with 8 bases spanning the gap. CDR3 protein: CASSKGGEQYF. CDR3 nucleotides: TGTGCCAGCAGTAAAGGGGGCGAGCAGTACTTC. Together with reference TRBV2 and TRBJ2-7, the CDR3 gives the full variable domain: EPEVTQTPSHQVTQMGQEVILRCVPISNHLYFYWYRQILGQKVEFLVSFYNNEISEKSEIFDDQFSVERPDGSNFTLKIRSTKLEDSAMYFCASSKGGEQYFGPGTRLTVT.

The chain recombines TRBV2 with TRBJ1-6; D might be TRBD1 (5 bases). The CDR3 has 15 residues. Looked up from germline, CDR1 is SNHLY and CDR2 is FYNNEI. Trimming pared 6 bases from V and 5 bases from J, leaving 14 bases between. The CDR3 sequence is CASSPRGRNNSPLHF. CDR3 DNA sequence: TGTGCCAGCAGCCCGAGGGGCAGGAATAATTCACCCCTCCACTTT.

The gene calls are TRBV2 and TRBJ1-2, with D perhaps matching TRBD1 (5 bases). The germline V gene has CDR1 SNHLY and CDR2 FYNNEI. There are 14 residues in the CDR3. Trimming pared 10 bases from V and 4 bases from J, leaving 19 bases between. For the CDR3, the DNA is TGTGCCACCAGGGCCGGGACGGCTGTCTATGGCTACACCTTC. It translates to CATRAGTAVYGYTF.

The J gene is TRBJ1-1, the V gene TRBV19; a weak D match, TRBD1 (6 bases). CDR3 length: 13 amino acids. V lost 7 bases, J lost 1 base, and 10 bases lay in between. CDR1 and CDR2 from the germline V gene are LNHDA and SQIVND (reference sequence). The CDR3 nucleotides are TGTGCCAGTACTCTACAGGGGAACACTGAAGCTTTCTTT. It translates to CASTLQGNTEAFF.

The gene calls are TRBV15 and TRBJ2-1; TRBD2 agrees at 10 bases. The CDR3 sequence is 15 residues long. In germline, CDR1 is LNHNV, CDR2 YYDKDF (reference sequence). After removal of 1 base from V and 6 bases from J, the junction contained 3 bases not matched to a gene. The CDR3 nucleotides are TGTGCCACCAGCAGAGTCAGGACTAGCGGCAATGAGCAGTTCTTC. Translated: CATSRVRTSGNEQFF.

The rearrangement joins TRBV7-8 to TRBJ2-3; tentative D call: TRBD1 (7 bases). The length of the CDR3 is 15 residues. Germline loops: CDR1 SGHVS, CDR2 FQNEAQ. V was clipped by 5 bases and J by 10 bases, with 22 bases between them. Written as DNA, the CDR3 is TGTGCCAGCAGCCCGGGGACAGTAACGGGAGAAGCGCAGTATTTT. As protein: CASSPGTVTGEAQYF.

The gene calls are TRBV20-1 and TRBJ2-6, with 10 bases fitting TRBD1. The junction had 4 bases not matched to a gene; V was cut back by 4 bases and J by 1 base. This CDR3 has 16 amino acids. The germline gives CDR1 DFQATT, CDR2 SNEGSKA (reference sequence). The CDR3: CSATDRGLSGANVLTF. The CDR3 DNA reads TGCAGTGCTACTGACAGGGGGCTATCTGGGGCCAACGTCCTGACTTTC.

The chain employs TRBV6-5 and TRBJ1-2, with D uncertain. Germline lookup yields CDR1 MNHEY and CDR2 SVGAGI. The CDR3 runs 13 residues. V gave up 2 bases and J gave up 2 bases, with 6 bases separating them. CDR3 region: CASSYHENYGYTF. DNA for the CDR3: TGTGCCAGCAGTTACCATGAAAACTATGGCTACACCTTC.

V gene TRBV29-1 combines with J gene TRBJ1-1, with TRBD1 as a possible D gene (5 bases). Trimming shortened V by 3 bases and J by 1 base, and 9 bases separated the two germline ends. This CDR3 has 13 amino acids. Germline V gene data show CDR1 as SQVTM and CDR2 as ANQGSEA. CDR3 loop: CSVEVQGNTEAFF. In DNA, the CDR3 is TGCAGCGTTGAGGTCCAGGGGAACACTGAAGCTTTCTTT.

The rearrangement uses TRBV5-4 and TRBJ1-2; maybe TRBD1 (6 bases). Germline values: CDR1 SGHNT, CDR2 YYREEE (reference sequence). V was cut by 4 bases and J by 6 bases, with 16 bases left in between. The CDR3 totals 14 residues. The CDR3 nucleotides read TGTGCCAGCAGCGTACCACAGGGAACGGATGGCTACACCTTC. Translated, it gives CASSVPQGTDGYTF.

Written as DNA, the CDR3 is TGTGCCAGCAGCTTAGAGCCCATTTACACCGGGGAGCTGTTTTTT. Protein: CASSLEPIYTGELFF. The genes are TRBV7-2 and TRBJ2-2, with D unclear. V was trimmed by 1 base and J by 3 bases, leaving 9 bases between them. This CDR3 spans 15 amino acids. Germline CDR1 reads SGHTA; CDR2 reads FQGNSA.

The chain links TRBV15 to TRBJ1-1; 8 positions match TRBD1. From germline, CDR1 is LNHNV and CDR2 YYDKDF (reference sequence). This CDR3 has 17 amino acids. Trimming removed 3 bases from V and 0 bases from J; junction bases left unmatched: 9. The CDR3 DNA reads TGTGCCACCAGCAGTCTCTCCGGGACAGGCCTGAACACTGAAGCTTTCTTT. It yields the protein CATSSLSGTGLNTEAFF.

The chain combines TRBV5-8 with TRBJ1-6; TRBD1 is a possible D gene (5 bases). The germline V gene encodes CDR1 SGHTS and CDR2 YDEGEE. The CDR3 consists of 16 residues. The V and J ends lost 4 bases and 9 bases respectively, with 20 bases between them. CDR3 DNA: TGTGCCAGCAGCGGGGGTTGGGAGATGATTACTTCACCCCTCCACTTT. It codes for CASSGGWEMITSPLHF.

The chain joins TRBV19 to TRBJ2-7; 7 nucleotides agree with TRBD1. The length of the CDR3 is 13 residues. The germline V gene has CDR1 LNHDA and CDR2 SQIVND (reference sequence). V was pared by 11 bases and J by 7 bases, with 14 bases of the junction left unmatched. The CDR3 DNA reads as TGTGCCTCGAAAGACAGGGCCGGTGGGGAGCAGTACTTC. This sequence encodes CASKDRAGGEQYF.

The chain joins TRBV5-4 to TRBJ2-7; TRBD1 might be the D (5 bases). The CDR3 consists of 15 residues. V was clipped by 7 bases and J by 4 bases, with 21 bases between them. CDR1 and CDR2 from the germline V gene are SGHNT and YYREEE (reference sequence). The CDR3 here is CASYQQGLGFYEQYF. The DNA for the CDR3 is TGTGCCAGCTACCAGCAGGGTTTGGGATTTTACGAGCAGTACTTC.